The 20 T cell receptor beta chains in this list originate from one sample, sequenced in a study of blood T cell repertoires in COVID-19 (dated by TCRdb to 2018 to 2021). Library creation used the immunoSEQ multiplex PCR assay. Drawn from immuneACCESS, this table holds only the in-frame rearrangements with V and J called that TCRdb kept. Clones are partly lost; checked studies trace under half to an unresolved V gene and leave the rest unexplained. The sample has about 89,000 clones on record, 75% to 90% of them singletons. The ten biggest clones cover around 21% of the sample. The sequenced sample was peripheral blood. The receptor source for this set is a woman of 80 years or more with acute or convalescent COVID-19.

V and J are TRBV5-1 and TRBJ2-3; 9 bases match TRBD1. V gave up 4 bases and J gave up 4 bases; unmatched junction bases: 4. This CDR3 is built from 14 residues. CDR1 SGHRS and CDR2 YFSETQ come from the germline V gene. The CDR3 DNA reads TGCGCCAGCAGCCAGGACAGGGGTCCAGATACGCAGTATTTT. The encoded protein is CASSQDRGPDTQYF.

Concerning this clone: An end of the junction differs from the germline gene, which may be a read error. The chain joins TRBV3-1 (or the pseudogene TRBV3-2) to TRBJ2-5; 8 positions agree with TRBD2. The CDR3 is 14 residues long. CDR1 and CDR2 from the germline V gene are LGHDT and YNNKEL (reference sequence). The CDR3 sequence: CASSQGLGQKTQYF. The DNA of the CDR3 is TGTGCCAGCAGCCAGGGACTAGGCCAAAAGACCCAGTACTTC.

The J gene is TRBJ2-1, the V gene TRBV2; maybe TRBD1 (6 bases). V was cut by 4 bases and J by 12 bases, with 19 bases left in between. The CDR3 is 14 amino acids. CDR1 is SNHLY, CDR2 FYNNEI, per germline. The CDR3 sequence is CASSGPDRPPGQFF. Written as DNA, the CDR3 is TGTGCCAGCAGTGGGCCGGACAGACCTCCCGGGCAGTTCTTC.

The V gene is TRBV6-5, the J gene TRBJ2-1, with a weak D call TRBD2 (5 bases). The CDR3 contains 13 residues. V was trimmed by 2 bases and J by 3 bases, leaving 5 bases between them. Germline CDR1 MNHEY, CDR2 SVGAGI. The CDR3 loop is CASSYTSYNEQFF. CDR3 DNA: TGTGCCAGCAGTTACACTAGCTACAATGAGCAGTTCTTC.

This rearrangement joins TRBV7-3 to TRBJ2-1; 8 bases fit TRBD1. This CDR3 region has 14 residues. Germline trimming cut 5 bases from V and 6 bases from J; bases unmatched to any gene: 6. CDR1 SGHTA and CDR2 FQGTGA come from the germline V gene. Here the CDR3 DNA reads TGTGCCAGCAGCATTCAGGGGGCGTTCAATGAGCAGTTCTTC. As protein: CASSIQGAFNEQFF.

The chain joins TRBV18 to TRBJ1-3, with 8 nucleotides matching TRBD1. The CDR3 is made up of 16 amino acids. With V trimmed by 5 bases and J by 0 bases, 6 bases remained unmatched. In germline, CDR1 is KGHSH, CDR2 LQKENI. The CDR3 spells CASSGQGWASGNTIYF. Written as DNA, the CDR3 is TGTGCCAGCTCAGGACAGGGCTGGGCCTCTGGAAACACCATATATTTT.

The chain couples TRBV19 to TRBJ2-3, with D possibly matching TRBD2 (7 bases). Looked up from germline, CDR1 is LNHDA and CDR2 is SQIVND (reference sequence). The ends were cut back, 4 bases at V and 3 bases at J, with 14 bases in the middle. There are 15 residues in the CDR3. Here the CDR3 DNA reads TGTGCCAGTAGTACACAGGGAGGGAGAACAGATACGCAGTATTTT. The encoded protein is CASSTQGGRTDTQYF.

There are a few counts of this clone. V and J are TRBV2 and TRBJ1-2; tentative D call: TRBD1 (6 bases). This CDR3 contains 13 residues. Per the germline V gene, CDR1 is SNHLY and CDR2 is FYNNEI. V dropped 2 bases and J dropped 6 bases, with 10 bases sitting between them. The CDR3 protein is CASSEQGHDGYTF. In DNA, the CDR3 is TGTGCCAGCAGTGAACAGGGGCACGATGGCTACACCTTC. The variable domain in full, with the rest retrieved from reference TRBV2 and TRBJ1-2, is EPEVTQTPSHQVTQMGQEVILRCVPISNHLYFYWYRQILGQKVEFLVSFYNNEISEKSEIFDDQFSVERPDGSNFTLKIRSTKLEDSAMYFCASSEQGHDGYTFGSGTRLTVV.

This chain connects TRBV18 to TRBJ2-1; D perhaps matches TRBD2 (6 bases). This CDR3 comprises 16 residues. Germline loops: CDR1 KGHSH, CDR2 LQKENI. Trimming took 1 base from V and 4 from J, leaving 14 bases between them. As DNA, the CDR3 is TGTGCCAGCTCACCACGGGGAGGCGGGATTTACAATGAGCAGTTCTTC. Encoded protein: CASSPRGGGIYNEQFF. Looking up the rest from reference TRBV18 and TRBJ2-1 gives the full variable domain: NAGVMQNPRHLVRRRGQEARLRCSPMKGHSHVYWYRQLPEEGLKFMVYLQKENIIDESGMPKERFSAEFPKEGPSILRIQQVVRGDSAAYFCASSPRGGGIYNEQFFGPGTRLTVL.

The V gene is TRBV5-8, the J gene TRBJ2-3, with D possibly TRBD1 on 6 matching bases. The germline gives CDR1 SGHTS, CDR2 YDEGEE. V gave up 4 bases and J gave up 3 bases, with 18 bases separating them. The CDR3 is 16 residues long. CDR3 sequence: CASSLNLGQPTDTQYF. The CDR3 DNA reads as TGTGCCAGCAGCCTAAACCTTGGACAGCCAACAGATACGCAGTATTTT.

This chain links TRBV7-3 with TRBJ2-3; 7 nucleotides match TRBD2. V shed 5 bases and J 3 bases; nucleotides not matched to a gene: 5. This CDR3 is built from 14 residues. Germline CDR1 and CDR2: SGHTA and FQGTGA. The CDR3: CASSRDGGTDTQYF. The CDR3 DNA reads as TGTGCCAGCAGCCGGGACGGGGGGACAGATACGCAGTATTTT.

A few counts support this clone. The chain joins TRBV7-6 to TRBJ1-3; TRBD1 matches 7 bases. This CDR3 is built from 16 residues. The junction had 7 bases not matched to a gene; V was cut back by 3 bases and J by 2 bases. The germline V gene has CDR1 SGHVS and CDR2 FNYEAQ. This CDR3 is CASSFTGVGAGNTIYF. The DNA for the CDR3 is TGTGCCAGCAGCTTTACAGGGGTGGGTGCTGGAAACACCATATATTTT.

Only a few counts were recorded for this clone. The chain recombines TRBV15 with TRBJ2-3, with D hard to call. V was clipped by 1 base and J by 4 bases, with 9 bases between them. Germline V CDR1 and CDR2: LNHNV, YYDKDF (reference sequence). This CDR3 is 14 amino acids long. As DNA, the CDR3 is TGTGCCACCAGCAGAGGGGCCCTCGCAGATACGCAGTATTTT. Its protein is CATSRGALADTQYF.

This chain connects TRBV7-9 to TRBJ2-5, with a possible D match to TRBD1 (7 bases). The germline V and J ends were trimmed by 5 bases and 8 bases, with 18 bases remaining between them. CDR1 and CDR2 (germline): SEHNR, FQNEAQ (reference sequence). CDR3 size: 14 residues. Here the CDR3 reads CASSEGIRGATQYF. The CDR3 nucleotides are TGTGCCAGCAGCGAAGGGATCAGGGGGGCAACCCAGTACTTC.

V usage is TRBV19 and J usage is TRBJ1-5, with D uncertain. Germline CDR1 LNHDA, CDR2 SQIVND (reference sequence). Trimming took 9 bases from V and 1 from J, leaving 13 bases between them. This CDR3 is 14 amino acids long. CDR3 nucleotide sequence: TGTGCCAGCTCCCGGGGATCGAGCAATCAGCCCCAGCATTTT. Encoded protein: CASSRGSSNQPQHF. Full variable domain (missing parts from reference TRBV19 and TRBJ1-5): DGGITQSPKYLFRKEGQNVTLSCEQNLNHDAMYWYRQDPGQGLRLIYYSQIVNDFQKGDIAEGYSVSREKKESFPLTVTSAQKNPTAFYLCASSRGSSNQPQHFGDGTRLSIL.

This clone was counted once. The V and J genes are TRBV19 and TRBJ2-7; 7 nucleotides line up with TRBD1. CDR1 is LNHDA and CDR2 is SQIVND in the germline V gene (reference sequence). The V gene end was trimmed by 5 bases and the J gene end by 0 bases; junction bases not matched to a gene: 10. The CDR3 spans 16 residues. For the CDR3, the DNA is TGTGCCAGTAGTCTCACGGCGACAGGGACCTCCTACGAGCAGTACTTC. This sequence encodes CASSLTATGTSYEQYF.

The J gene is TRBJ2-7, the V gene TRBV18, with 8 bases matching TRBD1. The CDR3 length is 16 residues. Trimming at V came to 5 bases and at J to 7 bases, leaving 16 bases not matched to a gene. Germline CDR1 and CDR2: KGHSH and LQKENI. For the CDR3, the DNA is TGTGCCAGCTCATTACTCTACCGGGACAGGACGGGGGAGCAGTACTTC. It codes for CASSLLYRDRTGEQYF.

The CDR3, as DNA: TGTGCCAGCAGCCGTTGGGGGGGCCTTTACAATGAGCAGTTCTTC. As protein: CASSRWGGLYNEQFF. The V gene is TRBV7-9, the J gene TRBJ2-1; a weak D match, TRBD2 (7 bases). CDR1 and CDR2 from the germline V gene are SEHNR and FQNEAQ (reference sequence). The V end lost 5 bases, the J end lost 4 bases, and 15 bases lay between the germline ends. The CDR3 contains 15 residues.

The rearrangement links TRBV5-1 to TRBJ2-1, with 10 bases aligning to TRBD2. V was pared by 0 bases and J by 6 bases, with 0 bases of the junction left unmatched. The CDR3 consists of 14 residues. Germline V gene lookup returns CDR1 SGHRS and CDR2 YFSETQ. CDR3 sequence: CASSLGLAGNEQFF. CDR3 DNA: TGCGCCAGCAGCTTGGGACTAGCGGGCAATGAGCAGTTCTTC.

The gene calls are TRBV10-1 and TRBJ2-1, with a weak D call TRBD1 (6 bases). The length of the CDR3 is 13 residues. V lost 6 bases, J lost 4 bases, and 10 bases lay in between. The germline gives CDR1 WNHNN, CDR2 SYGVQD (reference sequence). The CDR3: CASSQDRYNEQFF. DNA for the CDR3: TGCGCCAGCAGCCAAGACAGGTACAATGAGCAGTTCTTC.